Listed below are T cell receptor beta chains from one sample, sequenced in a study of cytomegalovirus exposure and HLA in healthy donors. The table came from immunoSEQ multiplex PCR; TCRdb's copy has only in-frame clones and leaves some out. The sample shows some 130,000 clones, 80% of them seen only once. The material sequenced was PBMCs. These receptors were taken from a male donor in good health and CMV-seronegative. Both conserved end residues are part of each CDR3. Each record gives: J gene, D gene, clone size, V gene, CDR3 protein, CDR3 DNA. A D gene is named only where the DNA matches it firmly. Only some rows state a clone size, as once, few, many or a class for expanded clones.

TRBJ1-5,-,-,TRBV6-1,CASSETTGYNQPQHF,TGTGCCAGCAGTGAAACTACAGGATACAATCAGCCCCAGCATTTT
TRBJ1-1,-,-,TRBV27,CASSFGRGLAFF,TGTGCCAGCAGTTTTGGCAGGGGCCTAGCTTTCTTT
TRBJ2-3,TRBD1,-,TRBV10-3,CAISEETGGDADTQYF,TGCGCCATCAGTGAGGAGACAGGGGGCGACGCAGATACGCAGTATTTT
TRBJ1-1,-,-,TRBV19,CATGWVANTEAFF,TGTGCCACAGGTTGGGTGGCGAACACTGAAGCTTTCTTT
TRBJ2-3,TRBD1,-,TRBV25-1,CASSDRDRGTLTDTQYF,TGTGCCAGCAGTGACCGGGACAGGGGGACTCTCACAGATACGCAGTATTTT
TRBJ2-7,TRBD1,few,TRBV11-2,CASSTLQGVGEQYF,TGTGCCAGCAGCACCCTCCAGGGGGTAGGGGAGCAGTACTTC
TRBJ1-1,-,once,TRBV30,CAWSVSQGRTEAFF,TGTGCCTGGAGTGTATCGCAGGGAAGGACTGAAGCTTTCTTT
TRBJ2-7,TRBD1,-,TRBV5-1,CASSSRQGNYEQYF,TGCGCCAGCAGCTCAAGACAGGGAAATTACGAGCAGTACTTC
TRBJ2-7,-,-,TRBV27,CASSYTGTHYEQYF,TGTGCCAGCAGTTATACCGGGACTCACTACGAGCAGTACTTC
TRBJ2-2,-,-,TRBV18,CASSQGATGELFF,TGTGCCAGCTCACAAGGGGCCACCGGGGAGCTGTTTTTT
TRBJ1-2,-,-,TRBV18,CASSPQQSGNGYTF,TGTGCCAGCTCACCACAACAGAGCGGGAATGGCTACACCTTC
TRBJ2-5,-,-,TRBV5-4,CASSTGTVQETQYF,TGTGCCAGCAGCACCGGGACTGTCCAAGAGACCCAGTACTTC
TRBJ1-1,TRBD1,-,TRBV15,CATSTVWTGTGEAFF,TGTGCCACCAGCACGGTTTGGACAGGTACGGGTGAAGCTTTCTTT
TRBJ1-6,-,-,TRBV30,CAWSVAGNNSPLHF,TGTGCCTGGAGTGTCGCAGGGAATAATTCACCCCTCCACTTT
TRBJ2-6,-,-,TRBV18,CASSYAGLHSGANVLTF,TGTGCCAGCTCATACGCGGGACTCCACTCTGGGGCCAACGTCCTGACTTTC
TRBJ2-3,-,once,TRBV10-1,CASSKTGRTDTQYF,TGCGCCAGCAGCAAGACAGGACGCACAGATACGCAGTATTTT
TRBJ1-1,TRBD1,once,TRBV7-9,CSSSLDRVTEAFF,TGTTCCAGCAGCCTAGACAGGGTCACTGAAGCTTTCTTT
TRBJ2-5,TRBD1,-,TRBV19,CASSRDRDQETQYF,TGTGCCAGTAGTCGCGACAGGGACCAAGAGACCCAGTACTTC
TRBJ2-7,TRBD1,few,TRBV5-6,CASSYTGGVSYEQYF,TGTGCCAGCAGTTACACAGGGGGCGTATCCTACGAGCAGTACTTC
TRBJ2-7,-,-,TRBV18,CASSPRDNPYEQYF,TGTGCCAGCTCACCCCGGGACAACCCCTACGAGCAGTACTTC
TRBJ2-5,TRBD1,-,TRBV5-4,CASSLAGQVLAQYF,TGTGCCAGCAGCTTGGCGGGACAGGTGTTGGCCCAGTACTTC
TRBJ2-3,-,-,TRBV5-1,CASSLIGASTDTQYF,TGCGCCAGCAGCTTGATCGGAGCGAGTACAGATACGCAGTATTTT
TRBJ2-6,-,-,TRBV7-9,CSSSLGQDSGANVLTF,TGTTCCAGCAGCTTGGGACAAGACTCTGGGGCCAACGTCCTGACTTTC
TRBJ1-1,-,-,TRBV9,CASSETVGTEAFF,TGTGCCAGCAGCGAAACCGTCGGGACTGAAGCTTTCTTT
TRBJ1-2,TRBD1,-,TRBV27,CASSRTGVNYGYTF,TGTGCCAGCAGTCGGACAGGGGTAAACTATGGCTACACCTTC
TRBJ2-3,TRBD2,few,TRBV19,CASSMLAGEGTDTQYF,TGTGCCAGTAGTATGCTAGCGGGAGAGGGCACAGATACGCAGTATTTT
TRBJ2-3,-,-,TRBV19,CASKTSAVSDTQYF,TGTGCCAGTAAAACTTCGGCGGTCTCAGATACGCAGTATTTT
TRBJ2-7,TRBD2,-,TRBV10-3,CAISDPGRVAGPPSAYEQYF,TGTGCCATCAGTGACCCGGGTCGAGTAGCGGGACCGCCCTCGGCCTACGAGCAGTACTTC
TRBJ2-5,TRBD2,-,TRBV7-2,CASSLAWRTSGRAGFETQYF,TGTGCCAGCAGCTTAGCGTGGAGGACTAGCGGGAGGGCCGGTTTTGAGACCCAGTACTTC
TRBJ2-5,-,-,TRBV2,CASSGKGEETQYF,TGTGCCAGCAGTGGGAAAGGGGAAGAGACCCAGTACTTC
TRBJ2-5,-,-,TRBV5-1,CASSLAAQETQYF,TGCGCCAGCAGCTTAGCGGCTCAAGAGACCCAGTACTTC
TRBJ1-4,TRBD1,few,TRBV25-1,CASSDRPSDRGPNEKLFF,TGTGCCAGCAGTGACCGACCGTCAGACAGGGGGCCTAATGAAAAACTGTTTTTT
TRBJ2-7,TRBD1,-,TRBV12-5,CASGPVGQDSYEQYF,TGTGCTAGTGGACCGGTCGGACAGGATTCCTACGAGCAGTACTTC
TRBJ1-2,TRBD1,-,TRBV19,CASSGQGVYYGYTF,TGTGCCAGTTCCGGACAGGGTGTTTACTATGGCTACACCTTC
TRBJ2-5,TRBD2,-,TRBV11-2,CASSQGLAAQETQYF,TGTGCCAGCAGCCAAGGACTAGCGGCGCAAGAGACCCAGTACTTC
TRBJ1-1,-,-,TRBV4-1,CASSQDQVLMNTEAFF,TGCGCCAGCAGCCAAGATCAGGTACTGATGAACACTGAAGCTTTCTTT
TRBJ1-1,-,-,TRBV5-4,CASSDRVRQLNTEAFF,TGTGCCAGCAGCGATAGGGTACGACAGTTGAACACTGAAGCTTTCTTT
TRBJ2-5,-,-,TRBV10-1,CASSATGRRGGTQYF,TGCGCCAGCAGTGCTACAGGTCGGCGGGGAGGGACCCAGTACTTC
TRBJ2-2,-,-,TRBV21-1,CASSPTNAQGANGELFF,TGTGCCAGCAGCCCCACAAATGCTCAGGGGGCGAACGGGGAGCTGTTTTTT
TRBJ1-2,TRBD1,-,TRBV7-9,CSSSLRGTGGTYTF,TGTTCCAGCAGCTTAAGGGGGACAGGGGGAACCTACACCTTC
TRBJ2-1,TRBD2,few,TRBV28,CASSNTGLAGRDNGEQFF,TGTGCCAGCAGTAATACAGGACTAGCGGGGAGAGATAACGGGGAGCAGTTCTTC
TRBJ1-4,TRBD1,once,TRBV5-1,CASSLQGFEEKLFF,TGCGCCAGCAGCTTACAGGGGTTTGAAGAAAAACTGTTTTTT
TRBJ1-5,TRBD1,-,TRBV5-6,CASSSTGGAGNQPQHF,TGTGCCAGCAGCTCTACAGGGGGCGCGGGCAATCAGCCCCAGCATTTT
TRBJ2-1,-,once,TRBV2,CASSEQGLEEQFF,TGTGCCAGCAGTGAGCAGGGGCTGGAAGAGCAGTTCTTC
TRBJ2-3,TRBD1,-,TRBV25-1,CASSPWTGDTDTQYF,TGTGCCAGCAGTCCTTGGACAGGGGACACAGATACGCAGTATTTT
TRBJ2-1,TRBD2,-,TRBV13,CASSFGASGGREQFF,TGTGCCAGCAGCTTCGGGGCTAGCGGGGGGCGGGAGCAGTTCTTC
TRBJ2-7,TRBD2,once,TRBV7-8,CASSLRLDRSGTSGRSYEQYF,TGTGCCAGCAGCTTAAGATTAGACAGATCCGGGACTAGCGGGAGGTCCTACGAGCAGTACTTC
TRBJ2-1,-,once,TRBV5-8,CASSPGNVRGILNNEQFF,TGTGCCAGCAGCCCCGGGAACGTTCGGGGAATTCTTAACAATGAGCAGTTCTTC
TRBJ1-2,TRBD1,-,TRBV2,CASSTRRDSYGYTF,TGTGCCAGCAGTACGAGACGGGACAGCTATGGCTACACCTTC
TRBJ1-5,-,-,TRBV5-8,CASTGGYSNQPQHF,TGTGCCAGCACGGGAGGGTATAGCAATCAGCCCCAGCATTTT
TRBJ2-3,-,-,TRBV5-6,CASTHTGTYLTDTQYF,TGTGCCAGCACCCATACCGGGACTTACTTAACAGATACGCAGTATTTT
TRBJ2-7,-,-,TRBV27,CASSLGLGRYEQYF,TGTGCCAGCAGTTTGGGACTCGGTCGCTACGAGCAGTACTTC
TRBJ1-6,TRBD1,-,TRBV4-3,CASSQDRTGATYSPLHF,TGCGCCAGCAGCCAAGATCGGACAGGGGCCACCTATTCACCCCTCCACTTT
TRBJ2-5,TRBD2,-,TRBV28,CASSLPRGGGETQYF,TGTGCCAGCAGTTTACCCCGGGGGGGCGGGGAGACCCAGTACTTC